The clone carrying this T cell receptor (beta chain) has at least ten counts. Its ends do not fully match the called genes, so a read error is possible. This record belongs to a study of regulatory T cells in long-lasting Graves disease. The time point was: newly diagnosed GD, antithyroid drugs for less than 3 months. Construction of the TCR library relied on RNA isolated from PBMCs. HTBI primers from iRepertoire and Arm-PCR of CDR3 regions yielded the TCR beta libraries. TCRdb called the multiplex PCR reads again in MiXCR, with one record for every CDR3 protein. Here the sample spans 250,000 to 300,000 distinct CDR3 sequences, around 19% being singletons. The CDR3 has 16 residues. Germline V CDR1 and CDR2: SGHRS, YFSETQ. These data also formed part of another study, on T cells in Graves' hyperthyroidism and ophthalmopathy.

This sequence originates from a woman in her 30s with Graves disease. The chain joins TRBV5-1 to TRBJ1-6; 8 bases match TRBD1. The specimen was peripheral blood mononuclear cells (PBMCs), collected at new diagnosis, from a patient treated with antithyroid drugs. The CDR3 DNA reads TGTGCCAGCAGCTTGGTGGCCACAGGGGGACCATCACCCCTCCACTTT. Amino acid sequence: CASSLVATGGPSPLHF.